This is a list of T cell receptor beta chains from one sample in a study of blood T cell repertoires in COVID-19. Here immunoSEQ multiplex PCR was the method, and the copy in TCRdb shows in-frame clones only, minus some. The table shows around 480,000 clones, with roughly 90% occurring only once. Input material: PBMCs or T cells enriched from blood (not recorded which). All receptors come from a young woman who had recovered from COVID-19. CDR3s include the opening cysteine and the closing phenylalanine or tryptophan. D genes are given only for firm matches. Not every row has a clone size; where given, it reads once, few, many or a size class.

v_call	d_call	cdr3_length	clone_size	j_call	cdr3_aa	cdr3_nt
TRBV13	NA	12	NA	TRBJ1-4	CASSLRNEKLFF	TGTGCCAGCAGCCTACGAAATGAAAAACTGTTTTTT
TRBV5-4	TRBD1	16	NA	TRBJ1-2	CASSLGRQGANYGYTF	TGTGCCAGCAGCTTGGGACGACAGGGGGCTAACTATGGCTACACCTTC
TRBV11-2	TRBD1	15	NA	TRBJ1-2	CASSRQGMVNYGYTF	TGTGCCAGCAGTCGACAGGGGATGGTCAACTATGGCTACACCTTC
TRBV5-8	TRBD1	15	NA	TRBJ1-5	CASSGGQMGGQPQHF	TGTGCCAGCAGCGGGGGACAGATGGGTGGACAGCCCCAGCATTTT
TRBV4-1	NA	13	NA	TRBJ1-1	CASSPLLNTEAFF	TGCGCCAGCAGCCCGCTATTGAACACTGAAGCTTTCTTT
TRBV19	NA	16	NA	TRBJ1-3	CASSSSGAVSGNTIYF	TGTGCCAGTAGTAGTTCAGGGGCAGTCTCTGGAAACACCATATATTTT
TRBV5-4	TRBD1	14	once	TRBJ2-7	CASSPGTGRYEQYF	TGTGCCAGCAGCCCCGGGACAGGGAGATACGAGCAGTACTTC
TRBV5-1	TRBD1	14	NA	TRBJ2-5	CASSLEVGDRGPYF	TGCGCCAGCAGCTTGGAAGTAGGGGACAGGGGGCCCTACTTC
TRBV5-1	TRBD2	16	NA	TRBJ2-1	CASSRLSGGSYNEQFF	TGCGCCAGCAGCCGGCTGAGCGGGGGGTCATACAATGAGCAGTTCTTC
TRBV9	TRBD2	17	once	TRBJ2-3	CASSVGLAGGLTDTQYF	TGTGCCAGCAGCGTCGGACTAGCGGGGGGCCTCACAGATACGCAGTATTTT
TRBV5-1	NA	13	NA	TRBJ1-6	CASRGGPGSPLHF	TGCGCCAGCAGGGGGGGGCCAGGTTCACCCCTCCACTTT
TRBV19	NA	13	few	TRBJ1-2	CASSMRQVYGYTF	TGTGCCAGTAGTATGAGACAGGTCTATGGCTACACCTTC
TRBV30	NA	12	NA	TRBJ1-2	CAWSAGVGGYTF	TGTGCCTGGAGTGCAGGGGTGGGGGGCTACACCTTC
TRBV30	NA	12	NA	TRBJ1-3	CAWKLSGNTIYF	TGTGCCTGGAAGCTCTCTGGAAACACCATATATTTT
TRBV27	TRBD1	14	few	TRBJ1-1	CASKGQGPNTEAFF	TGTGCCAGCAAGGGACAGGGCCCGAACACTGAAGCTTTCTTT
TRBV2	NA	16	NA	TRBJ2-2	CASSEERLQFTGELFF	TGTGCCAGCAGTGAAGAGAGACTACAGTTCACCGGGGAGCTGTTTTTT
TRBV30	NA	13	NA	TRBJ1-2	CAWSEGTNYGYTF	TGTGCCTGGAGCGAGGGCACTAACTATGGCTACACCTTC
TRBV5-1	NA	17	NA	TRBJ1-2	CASSSNWDSGYGYGYTF	TGCGCCAGCAGCTCAAACTGGGACTCTGGCTACGGCTATGGCTACACCTTC
TRBV5-1	TRBD1	14	NA	TRBJ2-7	CASSLIPGGNEQYF	TGCGCCAGCAGCTTGATCCCAGGGGGAAACGAGCAGTACTTC
TRBV5-1	NA	14	NA	TRBJ1-1	CASSYRESITEAFF	TGCGCCAGCAGCTACAGGGAGTCGATCACTGAAGCTTTCTTT
TRBV4-1	NA	17	NA	TRBJ2-2	CASSRAGGGTETGELFF	TGCGCCAGCAGCCGCGCCGGAGGAGGGACGGAGACCGGGGAGCTGTTTTTT
TRBV12-3/TRBV12-4	NA	12	NA	TRBJ1-1	CASSFEVTEAFF	TGTGCCAGCAGTTTCGAGGTCACTGAAGCTTTCTTT
TRBV2	NA	16	NA	TRBJ1-3	CASSEGSGISGNTIYF	TGTGCCAGCAGTGAAGGAAGTGGCATCTCTGGAAACACCATATATTTT
TRBV7-3	NA	12	NA	TRBJ1-2	CASSFRDYGYTF	TGTGCCAGCAGCTTCAGGGATTATGGCTACACCTTC
TRBV27	TRBD2	15	NA	TRBJ2-1	CASSLGSGGRNEQFF	TGTGCCAGCAGTTTGGGTAGCGGGGGAAGGAATGAGCAGTTCTTC
TRBV7-2	TRBD1	16	NA	TRBJ1-6	CASSLGTGSYNSPLHF	TGTGCCAGCAGCTTAGGGACAGGATCCTATAATTCACCCCTCCACTTT
TRBV5-1	NA	15	once	TRBJ2-3	CASSGDGSDTDTQYF	TGCGCCAGCAGCGGAGACGGAAGCGACACAGATACGCAGTATTTT
TRBV18	NA	14	few	TRBJ2-7	CASSPGIISYEQYF	TGTGCCAGCTCACCCGGGATAATCTCCTACGAGCAGTACTTC
TRBV15	NA	14	NA	TRBJ2-5	CATSRPTREETQYF	TGTGCCACCAGCAGACCGACTAGAGAAGAGACCCAGTACTTC
TRBV5-5	TRBD1	14	NA	TRBJ2-5	CASSSGTGIKTQYF	TGTGCCAGCAGCTCCGGGACAGGGATCAAGACCCAGTACTTC
TRBV11-2	NA	17	NA	TRBJ2-3	CASSLLGRGGAGDTQYF	TGTGCCAGCAGCCTCCTGGGTAGGGGGGGGGCTGGAGATACGCAGTATTTT
TRBV3-1/TRBV3-2	NA	15	NA	TRBJ1-1	CASSQGGTLNTEAFF	TGTGCCAGCAGCCAAGGGGGGACACTGAACACTGAAGCTTTCTTT
TRBV7-2	NA	14	once	TRBJ1-2	CASSQITGVGGYTF	TGTGCCAGCAGTCAGATAACGGGGGTGGGTGGCTACACCTTC
TRBV6-5	TRBD1	15	NA	TRBJ1-2	CASSSRDRASNGYTF	TGTGCCAGCAGTTCCCGGGACAGGGCCTCAAATGGCTACACCTTC
TRBV4-1	NA	17	NA	TRBJ2-6	CASSQSGQSSGANVLTF	TGCGCCAGCAGCCAATCAGGACAGTCCTCTGGGGCCAACGTCCTGACTTTC
TRBV7-2	NA	15	NA	TRBJ1-1	CASSPQTDQHTEAFF	TGTGCCAGCAGCCCCCAGACAGACCAACACACTGAAGCTTTCTTT
TRBV10-1	NA	16	NA	TRBJ2-2	CASSVTNLEGTGELFF	TGCGCCAGCAGTGTGACTAACCTCGAGGGCACCGGGGAGCTGTTTTTT
TRBV11-2	NA	15	NA	TRBJ2-5	CASSAAMGQQETQYF	TGTGCCAGCAGCGCGGCAATGGGTCAGCAAGAGACCCAGTACTTC
TRBV10-1	NA	13	NA	TRBJ2-7	CASSKGVRGEQYF	TGCGCCAGCAGTAAGGGGGTTCGCGGGGAGCAGTACTTC
TRBV21-1	NA	14	NA	TRBJ1-1	CASSKHSGDTEAFF	TGTGCCAGCAGCAAACATTCGGGGGACACTGAAGCTTTCTTT
TRBV6-1	TRBD2	15	few	TRBJ2-7	CASSEARGGTYEQYF	TGTGCCAGCAGTGAAGCGCGGGGGGGAACCTACGAGCAGTACTTC
TRBV19	NA	14	NA	TRBJ1-2	CASFFAGTNYGYTF	TGTGCCAGTTTCTTCGCGGGAACTAACTATGGCTACACCTTC
TRBV4-1	NA	14	NA	TRBJ1-1	CASSQDEGDTEAFF	TGCGCCAGCAGCCAAGATGAGGGGGACACTGAAGCTTTCTTT
TRBV6-5	TRBD1	14	NA	TRBJ1-2	CASSRGTASYGYTF	TGTGCCAGCAGTCGGGGGACAGCCAGCTATGGCTACACCTTC
TRBV4-1	TRBD1	15	NA	TRBJ1-2	CASSPETGVFYGYTF	TGCGCCAGCAGCCCCGAGACAGGGGTATTCTATGGCTACACCTTC
TRBV7-6	TRBD2	17	NA	TRBJ2-1	CASTLAGGPNGANEQFF	TGTGCCAGCACACTAGCGGGGGGGCCAAATGGTGCAAATGAGCAGTTCTTC
TRBV6-5	NA	12	few	TRBJ1-2	CASSPENYGYTF	TGTGCCAGCTCGCCGGAGAACTATGGCTACACCTTC
TRBV30	NA	11	NA	TRBJ1-2	CAWSDIYGYTF	TGTGCCTGGAGTGATATCTATGGCTACACCTTC
TRBV7-8	NA	15	NA	TRBJ1-2	CASSLIKGSGLTGTF	TGTGCCAGCAGCTTAATAAAAGGGTCGGGGTTGACGGGCACCTTC
TRBV7-8	NA	16	few	TRBJ2-1	CASSLAPGDYYNEQFF	TGTGCCAGCAGCTTAGCCCCCGGGGATTACTACAATGAGCAGTTCTTC
TRBV30	NA	14	NA	TRBJ1-4	CAWSAGLTNEKLFF	TGTGCCTGGAGTGCAGGGCTAACTAATGAAAAACTGTTTTTT
TRBV18	TRBD2	16	NA	TRBJ2-5	CASSPRPGLVSETQYF	TGTGCCAGCTCACCAAGGCCGGGACTAGTTTCCGAGACCCAGTACTTC
TRBV2	TRBD1	15	NA	TRBJ1-2	CATRTGEGANYGYTF	TGTGCCACCCGGACAGGGGAAGGAGCTAACTATGGCTACACCTTC
TRBV18	TRBD1	17	NA	TRBJ2-6	CASSRGQPNSGANVLTF	TGTGCCAGCTCTAGGGGACAGCCTAACTCTGGGGCCAACGTCCTGACTTTC
TRBV5-4	NA	15	NA	TRBJ2-5	CASSPVTQGLETQYF	TGTGCCAGCAGCCCCGTTACTCAGGGGCTTGAGACCCAGTACTTC
TRBV4-1	NA	15	few	TRBJ2-7	CASSQGPSQTYEQYF	TGCGCCAGCAGCCAAGGGCCCTCGCAGACCTACGAGCAGTACTTC